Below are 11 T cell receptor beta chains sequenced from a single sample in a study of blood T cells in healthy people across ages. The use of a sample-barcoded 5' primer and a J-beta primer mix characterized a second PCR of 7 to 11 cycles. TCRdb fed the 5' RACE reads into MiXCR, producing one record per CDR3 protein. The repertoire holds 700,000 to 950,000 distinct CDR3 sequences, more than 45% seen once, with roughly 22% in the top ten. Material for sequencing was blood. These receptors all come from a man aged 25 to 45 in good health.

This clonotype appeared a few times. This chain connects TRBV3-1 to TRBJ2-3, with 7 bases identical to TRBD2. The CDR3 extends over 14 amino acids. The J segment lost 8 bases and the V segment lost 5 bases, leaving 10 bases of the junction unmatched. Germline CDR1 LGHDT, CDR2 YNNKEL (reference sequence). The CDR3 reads CASSSPGLSITQYF. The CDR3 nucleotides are TGTGCCAGCAGCTCTCCGGGACTAAGTATTACGCAGTATTTT.

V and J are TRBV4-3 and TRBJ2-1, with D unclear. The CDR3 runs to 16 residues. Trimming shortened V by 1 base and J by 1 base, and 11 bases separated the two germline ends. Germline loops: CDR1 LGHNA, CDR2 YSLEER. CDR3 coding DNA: TGCGCCAGCAGCCAAGTGGCCGGCGGATCCTACAATGAGCAGTTCTTC. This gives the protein CASSQVAGGSYNEQFF.

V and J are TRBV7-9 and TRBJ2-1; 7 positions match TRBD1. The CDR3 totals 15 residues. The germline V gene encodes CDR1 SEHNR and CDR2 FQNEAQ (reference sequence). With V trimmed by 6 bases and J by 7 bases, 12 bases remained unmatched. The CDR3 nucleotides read TGTGCCAGCAGGGGGAGCCGGGACAGCCAAAATGAGCAGTTCTTC. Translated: CASRGSRDSQNEQFF.

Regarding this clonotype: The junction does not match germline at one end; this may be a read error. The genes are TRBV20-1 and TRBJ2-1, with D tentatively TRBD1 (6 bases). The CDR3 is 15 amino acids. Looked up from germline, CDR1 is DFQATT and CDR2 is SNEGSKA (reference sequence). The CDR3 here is CSARGADRRPNGQFF. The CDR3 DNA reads TGCAGTGCTAGAGGGGCCGACAGGAGGCCCAATGGGCAGTTCTTC.

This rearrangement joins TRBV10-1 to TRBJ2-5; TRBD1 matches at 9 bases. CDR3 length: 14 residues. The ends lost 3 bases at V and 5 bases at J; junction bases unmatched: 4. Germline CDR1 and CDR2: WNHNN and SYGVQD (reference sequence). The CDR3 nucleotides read TGCGCCAGCAGTGAAGGACAGGGGACGGAGACCCAGTACTTC. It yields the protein CASSEGQGTETQYF.

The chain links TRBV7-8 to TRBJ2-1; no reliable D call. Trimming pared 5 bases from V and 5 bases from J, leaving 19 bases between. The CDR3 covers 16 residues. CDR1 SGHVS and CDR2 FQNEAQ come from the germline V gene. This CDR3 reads CASSLSRVFLHNEQFF. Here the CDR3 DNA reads TGTGCCAGCAGCCTCAGCAGAGTGTTTTTACACAATGAGCAGTTCTTC.

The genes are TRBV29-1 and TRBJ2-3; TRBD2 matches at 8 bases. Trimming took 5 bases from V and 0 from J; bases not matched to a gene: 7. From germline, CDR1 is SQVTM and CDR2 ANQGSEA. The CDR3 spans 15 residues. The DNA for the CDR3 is TGCAGCGTTCCCCGCGGGGGGCAAAGCACAGATACGCAGTATTTT. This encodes CSVPRGGQSTDTQYF.

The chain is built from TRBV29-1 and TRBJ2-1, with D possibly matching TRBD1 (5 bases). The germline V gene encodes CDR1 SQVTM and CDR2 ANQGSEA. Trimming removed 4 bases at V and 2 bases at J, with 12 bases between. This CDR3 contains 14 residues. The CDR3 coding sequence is TGCAGCGTTGTAAGGGGCGGCGCCTACAATGAGCAGTTCTTC. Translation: CSVVRGGAYNEQFF.

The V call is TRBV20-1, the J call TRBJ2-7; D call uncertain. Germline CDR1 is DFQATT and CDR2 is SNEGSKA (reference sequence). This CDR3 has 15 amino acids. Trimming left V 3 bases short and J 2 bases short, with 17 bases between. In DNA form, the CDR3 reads TGCAGTGCTAGTGCCCCAACAAGGGATCCCTACGAGCAGTACTTC. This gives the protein CSASAPTRDPYEQYF.

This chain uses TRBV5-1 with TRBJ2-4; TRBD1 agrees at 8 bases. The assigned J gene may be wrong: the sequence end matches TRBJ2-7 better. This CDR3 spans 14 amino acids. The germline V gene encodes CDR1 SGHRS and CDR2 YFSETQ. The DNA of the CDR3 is TGCGCCAGCAGCCAAGGGACAGGTAGGAACGAGCAGTACTTC. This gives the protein CASSQGTGRNEQYF.

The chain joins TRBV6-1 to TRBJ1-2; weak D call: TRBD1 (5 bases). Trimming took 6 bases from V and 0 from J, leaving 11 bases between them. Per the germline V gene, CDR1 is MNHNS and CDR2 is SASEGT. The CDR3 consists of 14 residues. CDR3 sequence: CASRPTEPNYGYTF. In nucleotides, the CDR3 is TGTGCCAGCAGACCGACAGAGCCTAACTATGGCTACACCTTC.